The source of this TCR beta chain is a study of blood T cell repertoires in COVID-19. Study summary: COVID-19 samples collected from the United States, Italy and Spain covered acute and convalescent phases. PBMCs, B-cell-depleted T cells, or T cells were the source of the cDNA or gDNA that made up the material.

Source study methods: From reference gene primer amplification, estimates of nucleated cell counts were derived. Sequenced by immunoSEQ multiplex PCR; TCRdb stores in-frame clones only, minus some. V, J and clone size derive from that table, while D and trimming were established from the DNA sequence. Here the sample spans some 160,000 clones, roughly 85% being singletons. Germline V lookup: CDR1 LNHDA, CDR2 SQIVND (reference sequence). V lost 4 bases to trimming and J lost 4 bases, with 7 bases between them. The CDR3 has 12 residues. Sequencing was performed on peripheral blood. The rearrangement uses TRBV19 and TRBJ1-1; D uncertain. The origin of this receptor is a woman at least 80 years old with acute or convalescent COVID-19. CDR3 in amino acids: CASSSIGTEAFF. As DNA, the CDR3 is TGTGCCAGTAGTAGCATCGGCACTGAAGCTTTCTTT.